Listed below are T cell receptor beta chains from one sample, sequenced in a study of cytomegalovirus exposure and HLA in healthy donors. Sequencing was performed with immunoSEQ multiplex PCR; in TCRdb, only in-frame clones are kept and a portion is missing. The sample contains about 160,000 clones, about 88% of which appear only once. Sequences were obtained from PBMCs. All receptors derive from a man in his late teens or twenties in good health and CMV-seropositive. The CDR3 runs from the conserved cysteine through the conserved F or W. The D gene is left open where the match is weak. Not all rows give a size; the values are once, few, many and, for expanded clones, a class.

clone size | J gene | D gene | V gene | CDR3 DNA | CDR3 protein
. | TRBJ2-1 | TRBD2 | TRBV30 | TGTGCCTGGAGGGAGACTAGCGGGGGGGTATACTCCTACAATGAGCAGTTCTTC | CAWRETSGGVYSYNEQFF
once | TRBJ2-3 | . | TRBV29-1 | TGCAGCGCCGCCTCGGAGGGATGGGATACGCAGTATTTT | CSAASEGWDTQYF
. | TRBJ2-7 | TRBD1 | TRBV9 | TGTGCCAGCAGCGTAGGGCAGGGGGCGCAAGAGCAGTACTTC | CASSVGQGAQEQYF
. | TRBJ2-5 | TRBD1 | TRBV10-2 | TGCGCCAGCAGGTTGACAGGGGCAGAGACCCAGTACTTC | CASRLTGAETQYF
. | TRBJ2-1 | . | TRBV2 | TGTGCCAGCAGCCCCAACCCATTGGACACCGAGCAGTTCTTC | CASSPNPLDTEQFF
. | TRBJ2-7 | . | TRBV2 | TGTGCCAGCAGTGAAGGCGGCAGGGCCGTTGACGAGCAGTACTTC | CASSEGGRAVDEQYF
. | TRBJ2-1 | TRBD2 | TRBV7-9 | TGTTCCAGCAGCTTGGGACTAGCGGGGGGCCAGAATGAGCAGTTCTTC | CSSSLGLAGGQNEQFF
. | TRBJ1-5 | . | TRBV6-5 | TGTGCCAGCACCCCCCCGGGGGGCAATCAGCCCCAGCATTTT | CASTPPGGNQPQHF
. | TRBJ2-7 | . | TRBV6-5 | TGTGCCAGCAGGGCCCGACCGACTAGCTCCTACGAGCAGTACTTC | CASRARPTSSYEQYF
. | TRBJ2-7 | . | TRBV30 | TGTGCCTGGAGTGTACGGGGGGCCAGCTCCTACGAGCAGTACTTC | CAWSVRGASSYEQYF
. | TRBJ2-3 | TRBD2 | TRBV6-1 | TGTGCCAGCAGTGAAGTGGCGGGGGGCTACACAGATACGCAGTATTTT | CASSEVAGGYTDTQYF
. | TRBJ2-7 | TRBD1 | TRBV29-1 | TGCAGCGCTACCCAGGGGGCCCGCGGCGAGCAGTACTTC | CSATQGARGEQYF
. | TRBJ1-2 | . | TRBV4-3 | TGCGCCAGCAGCCAATTTGCCAGGGCGGGGGACGGCGGCTACACCTTC | CASSQFARAGDGGYTF
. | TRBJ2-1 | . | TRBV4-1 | TGCGCCAGCAGCCAAGCGGACATTAACAATGAGCAGTTCTTC | CASSQADINNEQFF
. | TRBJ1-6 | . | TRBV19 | TGTGCCAGTAAAAGTCAGGGGCAGGGTAATTCACCCCTCCACTTT | CASKSQGQGNSPLHF